A selection of T cell receptor beta chains follows, all from one sample in a study of T cells in localized non-small cell lung cancer. Profiled with immunoSEQ multiplex PCR; TCRdb holds only in-frame clones, not every one. The table records around 2,800 clones, about 25% of them present only once. This specimen consisted of normal lung tissue next to the tumor, obtained before any cancer treatment. The receptors here all came from a male donor at least 60 years old with stage II lung adenocarcinoma. The CDR3 runs from the conserved cysteine through the conserved F or W. The D gene is left open where the match is weak. Some rows mark clone size as missing; the rest say once, few, many or name a class of expanded clone.

clone_size d_call j_call v_call cdr3_aa cdr3_nt
. TRBD1 TRBJ2-7 TRBV6-7 CASTEGQALLSSYEQYF TGTGCCAGCACGGAAGGACAGGCCCTTCTAAGCTCCTACGAGCAGTACTTC
. . TRBJ2-7 TRBV11-3 CASSLPAAGNSYEQYF TGTGCCAGCAGCCTGCCGGCGGCCGGGAACTCTTACGAGCAGTACTTC
. TRBD1 TRBJ2-3 TRBV11-3 CASSYGTGGLDTQYF TGTGCCAGCAGCTACGGGACAGGGGGACTAGATACGCAGTATTTT
. TRBD2 TRBJ2-2 TRBV14 CASSQDWSGSGTGELFF TGTGCCAGCAGCCAAGATTGGAGCGGGAGTGGCACCGGGGAGCTGTTTTTT
few TRBD1 TRBJ1-1 TRBV6-8 CASSQTGPTEAFF TGTGCCAGCAGTCAGACAGGGCCCACTGAAGCTTTCTTT
. . TRBJ2-7 TRBV4-1 CASSQVMVRSYEQYF TGCGCCAGCAGCCAAGTTATGGTGAGGTCCTACGAGCAGTACTTC
few . TRBJ1-5 TRBV6-8 CASRSDRPGSGPQHF TGTGCCAGCAGATCCGACAGGCCTGGATCCGGGCCCCAGCATTTT
. TRBD1 TRBJ1-1 TRBV6-8 CASSTGQGNTEAFF TGTGCCAGCAGTACGGGACAGGGGAACACTGAAGCTTTCTTT
. . TRBJ2-2 TRBV6-8 CATGTGAPKTGELFF TGTGCCACAGGTACCGGGGCACCTAAAACCGGGGAGCTGTTTTTT
. . TRBJ2-7 TRBV18 CASSSNREYEQYF TGTGCCAGCTCATCCAACAGGGAATACGAGCAGTACTTC
once . TRBJ1-4 TRBV15 CATSTPGTNEKLFF TGTGCCACCAGCACCCCAGGGACTAATGAAAAACTGTTTTTT
medium-sized . TRBJ2-5 TRBV6-7 CASSYGETQYF TGTGCCAGCAGTTACGGCGAGACCCAGTACTTC
. TRBD2 TRBJ2-3 TRBV29-1 CSVKGLAGGGDTQYF TGCAGCGTCAAAGGACTAGCGGGAGGTGGGGATACGCAGTATTTT
few . TRBJ2-2 TRBV6-8 CASRARGMDTGELFF TGTGCCAGCAGGGCCAGGGGAATGGACACCGGGGAGCTGTTTTTT
few . TRBJ1-1 TRBV6-8 CASERTENTEAFF TGTGCCAGCGAGAGGACGGAGAACACTGAAGCTTTCTTT
medium-sized . TRBJ1-6 TRBV6-8 CASRADGVSSYNSPLHF TGTGCCAGCAGAGCGGACGGGGTCAGCTCCTATAATTCACCCCTCCACTTT
. . TRBJ2-5 TRBV19 CASSIGHLQETQYF TGTGCCAGTAGTATCGGACACTTACAAGAGACCCAGTACTTC
. TRBD1 TRBJ1-1 TRBV11-3 CASSPLRTGGLLLNTEAFF TGTGCCAGCAGCCCCCTGAGGACAGGGGGTTTGCTGTTGAACACTGAAGCTTTCTTT
. . TRBJ2-7 TRBV6-8 CASSTLGGGAYEQYF TGTGCCAGCAGTACCTTGGGAGGGGGGGCTTACGAGCAGTACTTC
. TRBD1 TRBJ1-5 TRBV19 CASSIVPTGGIQPQHF TGTGCCAGTAGTATAGTCCCGACAGGGGGTATTCAGCCCCAGCATTTT
few TRBD1 TRBJ2-5 TRBV11-3 CASSLIQDRGSETQYF TGTGCCAGCAGCTTAATCCAGGACAGGGGCAGCGAGACCCAGTACTTC
. . TRBJ1-4 TRBV18 CASSNPREKLFF TGTGCCAGCTCAAACCCCCGTGAAAAACTGTTTTTT
. TRBD2 TRBJ2-7 TRBV10-2 CASSDPPSGSGEQYF TGCGCCAGCAGTGACCCCCCTAGCGGGTCTGGCGAGCAGTACTTC
. . TRBJ2-4 TRBV23-1 CASSPRGGSTRGGNLAKNIQYF TGCGCCAGCAGTCCCAGGGGGGGGTCGACCCGAGGAGGGAACCTAGCCAAAAACATTCAGTACTTC
. TRBD1 TRBJ1-6 TRBV15 CATSRDVAEGQGSFIFLF TGTGCCACCAGCAGAGATGTCGCCGAGGGACAGGGTTCCTTTATTTTCTTATTT
few TRBD1 TRBJ2-7 TRBV15 CATSSGQVSSYEQYF TGTGCCACCAGCAGTGGACAGGTTAGCTCCTACGAGCAGTACTTC
few TRBD2 TRBJ2-1 TRBV12-5 CASESGGDNEQFF TGTGCTAGTGAAAGCGGGGGGGACAATGAGCAGTTCTTC
. TRBD1 TRBJ1-1 TRBV19 CASLTGREANTEAFF TGTGCCAGCCTGACAGGGCGGGAGGCGAACACTGAAGCTTTCTTT
. . TRBJ2-7 TRBV7-5 CASSSGQGEFYEQYF TGTGCCAGCAGCTCCGGACAGGGTGAATTCTACGAGCAGTACTTC
. . TRBJ1-5 TRBV19 CASSPGWGGNQPQHF TGTGCCAGTAGCCCCGGATGGGGGGGAAATCAGCCCCAGCATTTT
. . TRBJ1-1 TRBV6-1 CASSEAGGPTAEAFF TGTGCCAGCAGTGAAGCTGGGGGGCCTACGGCTGAAGCTTTCTTT
medium-sized . TRBJ1-1 TRBV18 CASSPAAPTNTEAFF TGTGCCAGCTCACCGGCAGCTCCGACGAACACTGAAGCTTTCTTT
few . TRBJ2-7 TRBV7-1 CASSPQGQGIHEQYF TGTGCCAGCAGCCCCCAAGGTCAGGGGATCCACGAGCAGTACTTC
. TRBD1 TRBJ1-5 TRBV6-8 CASSSTGQGRVSNQPQHF TGTGCCAGCAGTTCGACGGGACAGGGGAGAGTTAGCAATCAGCCCCAGCATTTT
. . TRBJ2-1 TRBV7-4 CASSPAPSSYNEQFF TGTGCCAGCAGCCCCGCGCCGAGCTCCTACAATGAGCAGTTCTTC
few TRBD2 TRBJ2-3 TRBV9 CASSVAGLAGGSTQYF TGTGCCAGCAGCGTAGCTGGGCTAGCGGGGGGTTCTACGCAGTATTTT
large . TRBJ1-5 TRBV6-8 CASTSPLGNQPQHF TGTGCCAGCACCTCTCCCTTGGGCAATCAGCCCCAGCATTTT
. . TRBJ2-3 TRBV6-8 CASSVLQGSSTDTQYF TGTGCCAGCAGTGTTCTACAGGGCTCTAGCACAGATACGCAGTATTTT
. TRBD1 TRBJ1-6 TRBV4-1 CASSQSTGDNSPLHF TGCGCCAGCAGCCAATCAACAGGGGATAATTCACCCCTCCACTTT
few . TRBJ1-1 TRBV6-8 CASSYHLTGTEAFF TGTGCCAGCAGTTACCACCTAACCGGCACTGAAGCTTTCTTT
. . TRBJ1-1 TRBV19 CASIKSGQRNTEAFF TGTGCCAGTATTAAAAGTGGACAACGGAACACTGAAGCTTTCTTT
few . TRBJ1-1 TRBV6-8 CASSDSSRATEAFF TGTGCCAGCAGTGACTCGAGCAGGGCCACTGAAGCTTTCTTT
. . TRBJ2-5 TRBV15 CATSRGGSGPGETQYF TGTGCCACCAGCAGAGGAGGTTCGGGGCCCGGAGAGACCCAGTACTTC
few TRBD1 TRBJ1-2 TRBV6-8 CASSPFFTGTEKYGYTF TGTGCCAGCAGCCCCTTTTTCACCGGGACAGAAAAATATGGCTACACCTTC
. TRBD1 TRBJ2-5 TRBV5-1 CASSLGTGGMETQYF TGCGCCAGCAGCTTGGGCACAGGGGGAATGGAGACCCAGTACTTC
large TRBD2 TRBJ2-1 TRBV11-3 CASSLGTAGGYNEQFF TGTGCCAGCAGCTTAGGAACAGCGGGAGGGTACAATGAGCAGTTCTTC
few TRBD1 TRBJ1-5 TRBV10-3 CAISEKTGKSQHF TGTGCCATCAGTGAGAAGACAGGGAAGTCCCAGCATTTT
few . TRBJ2-2 TRBV2 CASKPDRRAGELFF TGTGCCAGCAAACCGGATAGGCGAGCCGGGGAGCTGTTTTTT
large TRBD1 TRBJ1-1 TRBV6-7 CASSPDRGRCTEAFF TGTGCCAGCAGCCCTGACAGGGGGCGTTGCACTGAAGCTTTCTTT
. TRBD1 TRBJ1-1 TRBV6-8 CASSPDRGPSGGTEAFF TGTGCCAGCAGCCCTGACAGGGGGCCTTCGGGGGGCACTGAAGCTTTCTTT
few . TRBJ1-1 TRBV28 CASSLMMNTEAFF TGTGCCAGCAGTTTGATGATGAACACTGAAGCTTTCTTT
few TRBD1 TRBJ1-6 TRBV19 CASSTTGGKTPLHF TGTGCCAGTAGTACGACAGGGGGCAAGACACCCCTCCACTTT
few TRBD1 TRBJ1-2 TRBV28 CATKTGYGDGYTF TGTGCCACCAAGACAGGGTACGGTGATGGCTACACCTTC
. TRBD2 TRBJ2-1 TRBV5-1 CASSIGGESYNEQFF TGCGCCAGCAGCATCGGGGGGGAGTCATACAATGAGCAGTTCTTC
. TRBD1 TRBJ2-7 TRBV19 CASTLRGTGGYEQYF TGTGCCAGTACCCTACGGGGGACAGGGGGCTACGAGCAGTACTTC
few . TRBJ1-3 TRBV6-8 CASSYRDASGNTIYF TGTGCCAGCAGTTACCGAGACGCCTCTGGAAACACCATATATTTT
. . TRBJ2-7 TRBV6-1 CASSEEGVEQYF TGTGCCAGCAGTGAAGAGGGTGTCGAGCAGTACTTC
few . TRBJ1-6 TRBV6-8 CASSSRGSPLHF TGTGCCAGCAGTTCTAGGGGTTCACCCCTCCACTTT
large TRBD1 TRBJ1-2 TRBV6-8 CASRYKQCPGQLPYGYTF TGTGCCAGCAGATACAAACAATGCCCGGGACAGCTCCCCTATGGCTACACCTTC
. TRBD2 TRBJ2-1 TRBV5-1 CASSLAGGEYNEQFF TGCGCCAGCAGCTTAGCGGGAGGTGAATACAATGAGCAGTTCTTC